This T cell receptor (beta chain) is from a study of CD8 T cells in ankylosing spondylitis. Whole-study findings and limits: CD8+ by phenotype, disease-linked clones were relatively rare in peripheral blood. Reports of some motif variants in reactive arthritis synovial fluid and blood predate this one. Researchers reportedly found disease-linked clones significantly enriched in matched ankylosing spondylitis synovial fluid. Ankylosing spondylitis blood appeared to be characterized by a TCR beta motif of about eight highly homologous variants.

V shed 2 bases and J shed 4 bases, with 15 bases lying between them. The CDR3 length is 15 residues. CDR1 and CDR2 from the germline V gene are MNHNS and SASEGT. As to this clonotype: Antigen specificity is unknown.

Making the TCR beta libraries involved quantitative 5'-RACE with molecular barcodes. Each CDR3 protein gets one entry after TCRdb re-called the 5' RACE reads with MiXCR. The sample lists 650,000 to 800,000 distinct CDR3 sequences; around 19% were seen once. The chain joins TRBV6-1 to TRBJ2-7; D is perhaps TRBD1 or TRBD2 (5 bases each). Sequences were obtained from blood, either unsorted or a sorted T cell fraction (not recorded which). The sequence was collected from a male donor with ankylosing spondylitis. The CDR3 reads CASSELQGSGYEQYF. Written as DNA, the CDR3 is TGTGCCAGCAGTGAACTGCAGGGTTCGGGGTACGAGCAGTACTTC.